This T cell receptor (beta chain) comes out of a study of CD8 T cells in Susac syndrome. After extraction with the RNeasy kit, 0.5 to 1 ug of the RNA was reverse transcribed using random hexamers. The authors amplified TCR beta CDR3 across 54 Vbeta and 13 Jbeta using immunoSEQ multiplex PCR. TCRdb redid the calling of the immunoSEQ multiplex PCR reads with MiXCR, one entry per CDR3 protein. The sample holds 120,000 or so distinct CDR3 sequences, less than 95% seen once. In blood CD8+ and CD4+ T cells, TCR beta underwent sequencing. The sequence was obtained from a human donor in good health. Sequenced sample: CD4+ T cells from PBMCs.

The CDR3 DNA follows: TGTGCCAGCAGTTTAGTCGAGGGGCCGTGGGGCGAGCAGTACTTC. This gives the protein CASSLVEGPWGEQYF. The chain couples TRBV12-3 or TRBV12-4 to TRBJ2-7; D possibly matches TRBD1 or TRBD2 (5 bases each). CDR3 size: 15 residues. V dropped 1 base and J dropped 6 bases, with 16 bases sitting between them.